The source of this T cell receptor (beta chain) is a study of T cell responses to AZD1222 COVID-19 vaccine. Study-wide points: Vaccination with two AZD1222 doses was followed by a rise in Spike-specific TCR breadth and depth. Vaccine-related CD4 TCRs covered spike, predominating at 160-218 and 743-854. Donors in the cohort were predominantly white British and more often female, and clonal diversity was possibly underestimated. Repertoire sampling happened only post peak T cell response.

A remark on this clone: Its antigen is as yet unknown.

Here immunoSEQ multiplex PCR was the method, and the copy in TCRdb shows in-frame clones only, minus some. The table includes 150,000 to 180,000 clones, about nine tenths detected once. CDR3 length: 16 amino acids. Germline V gene data show CDR1 as MNHEY and CDR2 as SVGAGI. The J segment lost 6 bases and the V segment lost 2 bases, leaving 7 bases of the junction unmatched. The chain employs TRBV6-5 and TRBJ1-6; 7 bases align to TRBD1. The TCR was taken from an adult in good health. This specimen was peripheral blood, taken on day 0 of AZD1222 vaccination. The CDR3 reads CASSYVPGQLNSPLHF. CDR3 coding DNA: TGTGCCAGCAGTTACGTACCGGGACAGCTTAATTCACCCCTCCACTTT.